Following are 26 T cell receptor beta chains from one sample sequenced in a study of T cell responses to AZD1222 COVID-19 vaccine (dated by TCRdb to 2020 to 2023). The time point label on this specimen signifies: baseline before first vaccination. Preparation of the library involved the immunoSEQ multiplex PCR assay. In its TCRdb copy, this immuneACCESS table keeps in-frame sequences only and misses some clones. Where compared with another copy, unresolved V genes explain less than half of these, and the others have no known cause. Present in this sample are approximately 94,000 clones, 85% to 90% of which were seen just once. About a sixth of the sample belongs to the ten largest clones. The specimen comprised peripheral blood, sampled on day 0 of AZD1222 vaccination. These receptors all stem from an adult in good health.

A single count supports this clone. This chain joins TRBV27 and TRBJ1-1, with D unresolved. The CDR3 spans 12 residues. The germline V gene has CDR1 MNHEY and CDR2 SMNVEV (reference sequence). V lost 6 bases, J lost 5 bases, and 10 bases lay in between. CDR3 sequence reads: CASRRTKTEAFF. DNA of the CDR3: TGTGCCAGCAGACGGACGAAGACTGAAGCTTTCTTT.

The chain combines TRBV27 with TRBJ1-4; D might be TRBD1 (6 bases). V was cut by 5 bases and J by 8 bases, with 15 bases left in between. CDR3 length: 14 residues. Germline V gene lookup returns CDR1 MNHEY and CDR2 SMNVEV (reference sequence). CDR3 protein: CASSGTGLGEKLFF. CDR3 sequence (DNA): TGTGCCAGCAGTGGAACAGGGCTTGGAGAAAAACTGTTTTTT.

The J gene is TRBJ1-1, the V gene TRBV6-5; TRBD1 matches 12 bases. V shed 5 bases, J shed 10 bases, and the junction held 8 bases outside the gene matches. This CDR3 region has 14 residues. From germline, CDR1 is MNHEY and CDR2 SVGAGI. The CDR3 DNA follows: TGTGCCAGCAGTCCGGGACAGGGGGCCTCGAGAGCTTTCTTT. As protein: CASSPGQGASRAFF.

The rearrangement uses TRBV3-1 (or the pseudogene TRBV3-2) and TRBJ2-1; 7 bases fit TRBD2. Germline CDR1 LGHDT, CDR2 YNNKEL (reference sequence). This CDR3 has 14 amino acids. Germline trimming cut 3 bases from V and 5 bases from J; bases unmatched to any gene: 4. CDR3 sequence reads: CASSHLAENNEQFF. CDR3 DNA sequence: TGTGCCAGCAGCCACCTAGCGGAAAACAATGAGCAGTTCTTC.

Notes on this clone: Other DNA variants within this sample encode the same CDR3. This chain uses TRBV18 with TRBJ1-1; D is perhaps TRBD1 (6 bases). V dropped 2 bases and J dropped 3 bases, with 7 bases sitting between them. The germline gives CDR1 KGHSH, CDR2 LQKENI. The CDR3 covers 13 residues. Here the CDR3 DNA reads TGTGCCAGCTCACCATCAGGGGACACTGAAGCTTTCTTT. Its protein is CASSPSGDTEAFF.

The count of this clone is one. This chain links TRBV30 with TRBJ2-5, with 9 bases identical to TRBD1. Germline V CDR1 and CDR2: GTSNPN, SVGIG (reference sequence). The CDR3 extends over 16 amino acids. Trimming removed 2 bases from V and 5 bases from J; junction bases left unmatched: 12. CDR3 region: CAWSPGTGSSRETQYF. CDR3 coding DNA: TGTGCCTGGAGTCCAGGGACAGGGAGCAGCCGGGAGACCCAGTACTTC.

This clone was seen a single time. This chain uses TRBV28 with TRBJ1-1, with 9 bases fitting TRBD1. The V and J ends lost 7 bases and 4 bases, in that order; junction bases with no gene match: 10. Germline V gene sequence: CDR1 MDHEN, CDR2 SYDVKM. CDR3 size: 15 residues. As DNA, the CDR3 is TGTGCCAGCACCGTAGGAGGACAGGGGTCCACTGAAGCTTTCTTT. Translated: CASTVGGQGSTEAFF.

V gene TRBV6-5 combines with J gene TRBJ1-5, with no clear D. CDR3 length: 15 residues. V was cut by 8 bases and J by 1 base, with 15 bases left in between. Germline-derived CDR1 and CDR2 are MNHEY and SVGAGI. This chain's CDR3 is CASSLRQRSNQPQHF. The CDR3 nucleotides are TGTGCCAGCTCTCTACGTCAGAGGAGCAATCAGCCCCAGCATTTT.

The chain combines TRBV27 with TRBJ1-6; TRBD1 aligns across 9 bases. Trimming at V came to 6 bases and at J to 9 bases, leaving 12 bases not matched to a gene. The CDR3 loop spans 16 amino acids. Per germline, CDR1 MNHEY and CDR2 SMNVEV (reference sequence). In nucleotides, the CDR3 is TGTGCCAGCAGGGATTATCCGGGACAGGGCCCTTCACCCCTCCACTTT. As protein: CASRDYPGQGPSPLHF.

This clone came up once. As DNA, the CDR3 is TGTGCCACCAGCAGAGGAACCCCCTCTCCGGGACAGGGACTCTACAATGAGCAGTTCTTC. Translated, it gives CATSRGTPSPGQGLYNEQFF. V is TRBV15 and J is TRBJ2-1; 9 nucleotides match TRBD1. V trimming: 1 base; J trimming: 3 bases; junction bases outside the gene matches: 16. The CDR3 is 20 amino acids. CDR1 is LNHNV, CDR2 YYDKDF, per germline (reference sequence).

The rearrangement links TRBV11-2 to TRBJ1-1; maybe TRBD1 (5 bases). Trimming removed 3 bases at V and 5 bases at J, with 10 bases between. CDR1 is SGHAT and CDR2 is FQNNGV in the germline V gene. The CDR3 loop spans 13 amino acids. CDR3 nucleotide sequence: TGTGCCAGCAGCTTTCAGGGTTTAACTGAAGCTTTCTTT. It encodes CASSFQGLTEAFF.

V gene TRBV2 combines with J gene TRBJ1-1; no clear D gene. CDR3 length: 13 amino acids. Germline lookup yields CDR1 SNHLY and CDR2 FYNNEI. V dropped 7 bases and J dropped 1 base, with 10 bases sitting between them. The CDR3: CASTISGNTEAFF. Written as DNA, the CDR3 is TGTGCCAGCACGATATCTGGGAACACTGAAGCTTTCTTT.

The chain uses TRBV7-9 and TRBJ1-2, with D perhaps matching TRBD1 (6 bases). This CDR3 comprises 13 residues. Per germline, CDR1 SEHNR and CDR2 FQNEAQ (reference sequence). Trimming cost V 2 bases and J 8 bases, with 12 bases left between them. The CDR3 region has the DNA TGTGCCAGCAGCTTACGGGGGCCAGAAGGCTACACCTTC. This codes for CASSLRGPEGYTF.

J is TRBJ2-7 and V is TRBV7-8; D could derive from TRBD1 or TRBD2 (5 bases each). Trimming stripped 5 bases from V and 1 base from J, with 9 bases between. Germline values: CDR1 SGHVS, CDR2 FQNEAQ. The CDR3 sequence is 13 residues long. CDR3 DNA sequence: TGTGCCAGCAGCCGTGGGGGATCCTACGAGCAGTACTTC. This gives the protein CASSRGGSYEQYF.

J is TRBJ2-5 and V is TRBV9; the match to TRBD1 covers 8 bases. CDR1 SGDLS and CDR2 YYNGEE come from the germline V gene. Germline trimming cut 0 bases from V and 5 bases from J; bases unmatched to any gene: 3. The CDR3 length is 14 residues. Here the CDR3 reads CASSVGTGWETQYF. The CDR3 DNA sequence: TGTGCCAGCAGCGTAGGGACAGGGTGGGAGACCCAGTACTTC.

V and J are TRBV5-4 and TRBJ2-7; 10 positions agree with TRBD2. CDR1 SGHNT and CDR2 YYREEE come from the germline V gene (reference sequence). The length of the CDR3 is 15 residues. The trim removed 3 bases at V and 4 bases at J, leaving 7 bases unmatched. The CDR3 nucleotides read TGTGCCAGCAGCTCCGAGCGGGGGGGTAGGTACGAGCAGTACTTC. This codes for CASSSERGGRYEQYF.

This chain joins TRBV28 and TRBJ1-5, with D perhaps TRBD1 (5 bases). CDR3 length equals 15 residues. Germline V lookup: CDR1 MDHEN, CDR2 SYDVKM. V was trimmed by 3 bases and J by 5 bases, leaving 14 bases between them. The CDR3 sequence: CASSFSTRGYQPQHF. CDR3 bases: TGTGCCAGCAGTTTTAGTACGAGGGGCTATCAGCCCCAGCATTTT.

CDR3 DNA: TGTGCCAGCAGCTTAGAGAGCGAATTCGAGACCCAGTACTTC. Translation gives CASSLESEFETQYF. The chain uses TRBV11-2 and TRBJ2-5, with no clear D. This CDR3 is 14 amino acids long. Germline assignment: CDR1 SGHAT and CDR2 FQNNGV. Trimming cost V 0 bases and J 5 bases, with 10 bases left between them.

Only one count was recorded for this clone. V usage is TRBV5-1 and J usage is TRBJ2-7; tentative D call: TRBD2 (6 bases). Germline CDR1 SGHRS, CDR2 YFSETQ. Trimming took off 6 bases at V and 4 bases at J, with 14 bases between the two ends. The CDR3 is 13 residues long. CDR3 loop: CASNRGGNYEQYF. The CDR3 DNA follows: TGCGCCAGCAACCGAGGAGGGAATTACGAGCAGTACTTC.

This chain joins TRBV12-3 or TRBV12-4 and TRBJ1-2; D not resolved. With 5 bases removed from V and 8 bases from J, the gap between germline ends came to 9 bases. The CDR3 totals 11 residues. CDR3: CASSILEGYTF. The CDR3 bases are TGTGCCAGCAGTATACTCGAGGGCTACACCTTC.

The chain joins TRBV9 to TRBJ1-1, with D maybe TRBD1 (6 bases). In germline, CDR1 is SGDLS, CDR2 YYNGEE. The CDR3 consists of 16 residues. V was clipped by 4 bases and J by 2 bases, with 18 bases between them. The CDR3 nucleotides are TGTGCCAGCAGCTCGACCGGGAGGACAGCTAACACTGAAGCTTTCTTT. This gives the protein CASSSTGRTANTEAFF.

This clone was found once. The V and J genes are TRBV5-1 and TRBJ2-7, with a weak D call TRBD1 (5 bases). The CDR3 runs to 14 residues. In germline, CDR1 is SGHRS, CDR2 YFSETQ. V was clipped by 3 bases and J by 2 bases, with 12 bases between them. DNA of the CDR3: TGCGCCAGCAGCTGGACCCAGGGCCCCTACGAGCAGTACTTC. It codes for CASSWTQGPYEQYF.

The chain carries TRBV30 and TRBJ1-2; a possible D gene is TRBD1 (5 bases). This CDR3 region has 17 residues. V dropped 3 bases and J dropped 3 bases, with 23 bases sitting between them. The germline gives CDR1 GTSNPN, CDR2 SVGIG (reference sequence). The CDR3 sequence: CAWSPSGAGNVDYGYTF. The CDR3 DNA reads TGTGCCTGGAGCCCATCCGGGGCAGGGAATGTGGACTATGGCTACACCTTC.

As DNA, the CDR3 is TGTGCCAGCAGTTACCAGTTCAGGGGAGGCGGAGAGACCCAGTACTTC. Translation: CASSYQFRGGGETQYF. The chain uses TRBV6-2 or TRBV6-3 and TRBJ2-5, with D possibly called TRBD1 or TRBD2 (6 bases each). V lost 2 bases and J lost 4, with 17 bases in between. Germline V lookup: CDR1 MNHEY, CDR2 SVGEGT. The CDR3 length is 16 residues.

V is TRBV7-2 and J is TRBJ2-1, with D hard to call. Trimming cost V 5 bases and J 5 bases, with 13 bases left between them. Germline assignment: CDR1 SGHTA and CDR2 FQGNSA. The CDR3 covers 14 residues. The CDR3 DNA is TGTGCCAGCAGCCCCGGGCCGATCGACAATGAGCAGTTCTTC. Translated: CASSPGPIDNEQFF.

The chain combines TRBV6-5 with TRBJ1-1; possibly TRBD1 for D (5 bases). CDR1 is MNHEY, CDR2 SVGAGI, per germline. This CDR3 is built from 11 residues. Trimming shortened V by 8 bases and J by 8 bases, and 12 bases separated the two germline ends. For the CDR3, the DNA is TGTGCCAGCCTAAGAGACAGAGAAGCTTTCTTT. Translated, it gives CASLRDREAFF.